Below, 30 T cell receptor beta chains from the same sample are listed, as sequenced in a study of T-cell memory formation after mild COVID-19. TCRdb called the 5' RACE reads again in MiXCR, with one record for every CDR3 protein. Here the sample spans approximately 480,000 distinct CDR3 sequences, about 18% being singletons. Material: PBMCs or a T cell subset sorted from them (not recorded which). The receptors were sampled from an adult woman who had mild COVID-19 (a few samples of this study predate the infection). Cell type and time point are not known.

The gene calls are TRBV7-6 and TRBJ2-2, with a weak D call TRBD2 (6 bases). The CDR3 length is 16 residues. CDR1 and CDR2 from the germline V gene are SGHVS and FNYEAQ. V lost 1 base, J lost 2 bases, and 11 bases lay in between. The CDR3 nucleotides are TGTGCCAGCAGCTTAGGGGTAGCGGCAAACACCGGGGAGCTGTTTTTT. This sequence encodes CASSLGVAANTGELFF. The full variable domain, its missing parts supplied by reference TRBV7-6 and TRBJ2-2, is GAGVSQSPRYKVTKRGQDVALRCDPISGHVSLYWYRQALGQGPEFLTYFNYEAQQDKSGLPNDRFSAERPEGSISTLTIQRTEQRDSAMYRCASSLGVAANTGELFFGEGSRLTVL.

This clonotype has just a few counts. The chain uses TRBV2 and TRBJ2-7; unclear D gene. The length of the CDR3 is 14 residues. Germline V gene sequence: CDR1 SNHLY, CDR2 FYNNEI. V was trimmed by 1 base and J by 8 bases, leaving 15 bases between them. This CDR3 reads CASSEGNSAAKQYF. The CDR3 bases are TGTGCCAGCAGTGAAGGTAACAGCGCAGCCAAGCAGTACTTC.

This clonotype was detected only once. The rearrangement uses TRBV4-1 and TRBJ2-3; TRBD2 is a possible D gene (6 bases). This CDR3 comprises 16 residues. Looked up from germline, CDR1 is MGHRA and CDR2 is YSYEKL. The V end lost 4 bases, the J end lost 0 bases, and 14 bases lay between the germline ends. CDR3 amino acids: CASSRAGSGSTDTQYF. The CDR3 bases are TGCGCCAGCAGCCGGGCGGGATCCGGTAGCACAGATACGCAGTATTTT.

The chain has TRBV2 and TRBJ2-7; TRBD1 might be the D (5 bases). Germline V gene sequence: CDR1 SNHLY, CDR2 FYNNEI. This CDR3 has 13 residues. Trimming took off 6 bases at V and 0 bases at J, with 9 bases between the two ends. In nucleotides, the CDR3 is TGTGCCAGCAGCGACAGAAACTCCTACGAGCAGTACTTC. Its protein product is CASSDRNSYEQYF.

This clonotype was seen only a few times. This chain links TRBV4-3 with TRBJ1-3; a weak D match, TRBD1 (5 bases). The V end was cut by 1 base, the J end by 0 bases, with 10 bases between. This CDR3 region has 16 residues. The germline gives CDR1 LGHNA, CDR2 YSLEER. CDR3 loop: CASSQGEGSSGNTIYF. In nucleotides, the CDR3 is TGCGCCAGCAGCCAAGGCGAGGGGAGCTCTGGAAACACCATATATTTT.

In this sample, this clonotype turned up a few times. The V gene is TRBV29-1, the J gene TRBJ1-6, with 9 bases fitting TRBD1. CDR3 size: 13 residues. The ends lost 6 bases at V and 6 bases at J; junction bases unmatched: 3. Germline CDR1 SQVTM, CDR2 ANQGSEA. Written as DNA, the CDR3 is TGCAGCGTGGGACAGGGAGGTAATTCACCCCTCCACTTT. It yields the protein CSVGQGGNSPLHF.

The V call is TRBV20-1, the J call TRBJ1-1; possibly TRBD1 for D (5 bases). The germline V and J ends were trimmed by 0 bases and 6 bases, with 14 bases remaining between them. CDR1 is DFQATT, CDR2 SNEGSKA, per germline (reference sequence). The CDR3 length is 14 residues. The CDR3 is CSARDLYRSPEAFF. CDR3 bases: TGCAGTGCTAGAGATCTGTACAGGTCTCCTGAAGCTTTCTTT.

This clonotype has a handful of counts. CDR3 bases: TGTGCCAGCAGCCGTAGACCCACCGGGGAGCTGTTTTTT. Protein product: CASSRRPTGELFF. This chain connects TRBV7-3 to TRBJ2-2; no clear D. Germline-derived CDR1 and CDR2 are SGHTA and FQGTGA. The length of the CDR3 is 13 residues. The V end was cut by 5 bases, the J end by 4 bases, with 8 bases between.

This clonotype turned up a few times. CDR3 DNA: TGCAGCGCATCACCGGGATTCAAAAACATTCAGTACTTC. Protein: CSASPGFKNIQYF. The rearrangement uses TRBV29-1 and TRBJ2-4, with D possibly matching TRBD2 (5 bases). V was pared by 7 bases and J by 3 bases, with 13 bases between. The length of the CDR3 is 13 residues. The germline V gene encodes CDR1 SQVTM and CDR2 ANQGSEA.

This clonotype was observed at least ten times. This chain uses TRBV6-5 with TRBJ1-1; TRBD1 matches 7 bases. The germline CDR1 and CDR2 sequences are MNHEY and SVGAGI. The CDR3 covers 11 residues. J was trimmed by 5 bases and V by 6 bases; bases with no gene match: 0. This CDR3 is CASRQGTEAFF. CDR3 bases: TGTGCCAGCAGACAGGGGACTGAAGCTTTCTTT.

V is TRBV4-3 and J is TRBJ1-1; TRBD1 matches 9 bases. Germline loops: CDR1 LGHNA, CDR2 YSLEER. V was pared by 4 bases and J by 4 bases, with 7 bases of the junction left unmatched. This CDR3 is 15 amino acids long. CDR3 nucleotide sequence: TGCGCCAGCAGCCTCGGACAGGGGCTGTCCACTGAAGCTTTCTTT. It is translated as CASSLGQGLSTEAFF.

In its sample, this clonotype was seen a few times. The rearrangement uses TRBV27 and TRBJ2-3, with D perhaps being TRBD1 or TRBD2 (5 bases each). The germline gives CDR1 MNHEY, CDR2 SMNVEV (reference sequence). The ends were cut back, 5 bases at V and 1 base at J, with 16 bases in the middle. The CDR3 is made up of 16 amino acids. The CDR3, as DNA: TGTGCCAGCAGTCCTGGCTTCGTGGGGGGCACAGATACGCAGTATTTT. Translated: CASSPGFVGGTDTQYF.

V and J are TRBV5-4 and TRBJ2-2, with TRBD2 as a possible D gene (6 bases). CDR3 length equals 14 residues. Germline CDR1 is SGHNT and CDR2 is YYREEE (reference sequence). The V end lost 5 bases, the J end lost 3 bases, and 11 bases lay between the germline ends. CDR3 loop: CASRVAGYTGELFF. The CDR3 DNA follows: TGTGCCAGCAGGGTGGCGGGGTACACCGGGGAGCTGTTTTTT.

This clonotype has just a few counts. The J gene is TRBJ2-1, the V gene TRBV2; 10 bases line up with TRBD2. CDR1 and CDR2 (germline): SNHLY, FYNNEI. The CDR3 consists of 18 residues. Trimming took 4 bases from V and 0 from J; bases not matched to a gene: 9. In nucleotides, the CDR3 is TGTGCCAGCAGTGTGATGGCTAGCGGGGGAGCCTCCTACAATGAGCAGTTCTTC. This encodes CASSVMASGGASYNEQFF.

The sample holds a few counts of this clonotype. The chain uses TRBV20-1 and TRBJ2-7; a weak D match, TRBD2 (6 bases). The V gene lost 5 bases and the J gene lost 0 bases, with 17 bases spanning the gap. The CDR3 extends over 15 amino acids. CDR1 is DFQATT and CDR2 is SNEGSKA in the germline V gene (reference sequence). The CDR3 bases are TGCAGTGCTGGGGATAGCGGCGGGACCTCCTACGAGCAGTACTTC. Its protein product is CSAGDSGGTSYEQYF.

V usage is TRBV2 and J usage is TRBJ2-1; TRBD2 matches at 11 bases. The CDR3 extends over 15 amino acids. The J segment lost 10 bases and the V segment lost 7 bases, leaving 12 bases of the junction unmatched. Germline V gene sequence: CDR1 SNHLY, CDR2 FYNNEI. CDR3 bases: TGTGCCAGCACATCTACGACTAGCGGGGCGGGCGAGCAGTTCTTC. Translating it yields CASTSTTSGAGEQFF.

The table lists this clonotype with a few counts. This rearrangement joins TRBV3-2 to TRBJ1-3; the D call TRBD1 from the table was never checked on the DNA. TRBV3-2 is shown as a pseudogene. The CDR3 runs to 15 residues. In DNA form, the CDR3 reads TGTGCCAGCAGCCAGGGACGCTTCTCTGGAAACACCATATATTTT. Its protein product is CASSQGRFSGNTIYF.

DNA for the CDR3: TGCAGCGTTGTCGAACTAGCGGGGGTAACAGATACGCAGTATTTT. This sequence encodes CSVVELAGVTDTQYF. The chain uses TRBV29-1 and TRBJ2-3; 11 bases map to TRBD2. Germline V gene lookup returns CDR1 SQVTM and CDR2 ANQGSEA. The junction had 6 bases not matched to a gene; V was cut back by 4 bases and J by 3 bases. CDR3 length: 15 amino acids.

In its sample, this clonotype was seen a few times. The V gene is TRBV5-1, the J gene TRBJ1-1; D not certain. The CDR3 has 14 amino acids. CDR1 and CDR2 from the germline V gene are SGHRS and YFSETQ. V was clipped by 2 bases and J by 6 bases, with 14 bases between them. The CDR3 DNA is TGCGCCAGCAGCTTTGCCTCGGGAGGCGCTGAAGCTTTCTTT. Translated: CASSFASGGAEAFF.

At least ten counts were recorded for this clonotype. The V and J genes are TRBV20-1 and TRBJ2-1; TRBD2 agrees at 10 bases. After removal of 3 bases from V and 4 bases from J, the junction contained 18 bases not matched to a gene. Germline lookup yields CDR1 DFQATT and CDR2 SNEGSKA (reference sequence). This CDR3 has 19 amino acids. CDR3 in DNA: TGCAGTGCTAGCATCCTAGCGGGAGTAACCAACCGAGGTTACAATGAGCAGTTCTTC. It codes for CSASILAGVTNRGYNEQFF.

This clonotype has more than one count but fewer than ten. V gene TRBV7-9 combines with J gene TRBJ2-5; 9 nucleotides match TRBD2. The trim removed 3 bases at V and 0 bases at J, leaving 2 bases unmatched. The germline CDR1 and CDR2 sequences are SEHNR and FQNEAQ (reference sequence). The CDR3 is 15 amino acids. CDR3 region: CASSLSSGDQETQYF. The CDR3 nucleotides read TGTGCCAGCAGCTTGTCTAGCGGGGACCAAGAGACCCAGTACTTC.

This clonotype has more than one count but fewer than ten. V gene TRBV2 combines with J gene TRBJ1-6; 11 positions agree with TRBD1. CDR1 and CDR2 from the germline V gene are SNHLY and FYNNEI. CDR3 length: 15 residues. Trimming removed 5 bases from V and 10 bases from J; junction bases left unmatched: 7. This CDR3 is CASSPGQGAGSPLHF. The DNA of the CDR3 is TGTGCCAGCAGTCCCGGACAGGGGGCCGGATCACCCCTCCACTTT.

This chain links TRBV10-1 with TRBJ2-7; D assignment may be TRBD1 or TRBD2 (7 bases each). The CDR3 contains 15 residues. CDR1 is WNHNN, CDR2 SYGVQD, per germline (reference sequence). The ends were cut back, 8 bases at V and 6 bases at J, with 23 bases in the middle. The CDR3 nucleotides read TGCGCCAGCGGACAGGTGCTAGCGGAACGAGGCGAGCAGTACTTC. It encodes CASGQVLAERGEQYF.

The chain combines TRBV27 with TRBJ2-7; D uncertain. There are 14 residues in the CDR3. The ends were cut back, 6 bases at V and 0 bases at J, with 12 bases in the middle. Germline loops: CDR1 MNHEY, CDR2 SMNVEV (reference sequence). The CDR3 region is CASSLLVGSYEQYF. The CDR3 DNA reads as TGTGCCAGCAGCCTCTTGGTAGGCTCCTACGAGCAGTACTTC.

This clonotype was seen more than once but under ten times. The chain recombines TRBV5-4 with TRBJ1-2, with 8 bases aligning to TRBD1. Germline V lookup: CDR1 SGHNT, CDR2 YYREEE (reference sequence). J was trimmed by 4 bases and V by 6 bases; bases with no gene match: 11. The length of the CDR3 is 15 residues. As DNA, the CDR3 is TGTGCCAGCACCGTAAGACAGGGGCATGGCTATGGCTACACCTTC. Translating gives CASTVRQGHGYGYTF.

Ten or more counts support this clonotype. The chain combines TRBV7-2 with TRBJ2-1; TRBD1 aligns across 8 bases. Losses at the gene ends were 5 bases for V and 16 bases for J; bases not matched to a gene: 10. There are 12 residues in the CDR3. Per germline, CDR1 SGHTA and CDR2 FQGNSA. CDR3 sequence (DNA): TGTGCCAGCAGCCCTGCCGGTGGACAGGGCTTCTTC. This gives the protein CASSPAGGQGFF.

This clonotype occurred a few times. The V call is TRBV7-8, the J call TRBJ1-2; TRBD1 matches 7 bases. Per germline, CDR1 SGHVS and CDR2 FQNEAQ. V lost 4 bases to trimming and J lost 3 bases; unmatched junction nucleotides: 5. The CDR3 consists of 14 residues. This CDR3 is CASSSGQAYYGYTF. CDR3 DNA sequence: TGTGCCAGCAGCTCTGGACAGGCCTACTATGGCTACACCTTC. The full variable domain, completed using reference TRBV7-8 and TRBJ1-2, is GAGVSQSPRYKVAKRGQDVALRCDPISGHVSLFWYQQALGQGPEFLTYFQNEAQLDKSGLPSDRFFAERPEGSVSTLKIQRTQQEDSAVYLCASSSGQAYYGYTFGSGTRLTVV.

The CDR3 DNA reads TGTGCCAGCAGTTACTACCGGGACAGCGCCGAGCAGTACTTC. Translated, it gives CASSYYRDSAEQYF. The chain combines TRBV6-5 with TRBJ2-7; 7 bases are a match to TRBD1. The CDR3 loop spans 14 amino acids. Germline values: CDR1 MNHEY, CDR2 SVGAGI. With V trimmed by 1 base and J by 6 bases, 6 bases remained unmatched.

This clonotype was detected ten times or more. This sequence joins TRBV7-2 and TRBJ2-3; weak D call: TRBD1 (5 bases). Trimming cost V 1 base and J 11 bases, with 13 bases left between them. Germline CDR1 reads SGHTA; CDR2 reads FQGNSA. The CDR3 extends over 13 amino acids. DNA for the CDR3: TGTGCCAGCAGCTTAGTGGACCGCGACAGGCAGTATTTT. Translation gives CASSLVDRDRQYF. The whole variable domain, remainder taken from reference TRBV7-2 and TRBJ2-3, is GAGVSQSPSNKVTEKGKDVELRCDPISGHTALYWYRQSLGQGLEFLIYFQGNSAPDKSGLPSDRFSAERTGGSVSTLTIQRTQQEDSAVYLCASSLVDRDRQYFGPGTRLTVL.

The J gene is TRBJ1-1, the V gene TRBV5-5; no firm D call. Trimming removed 0 bases at V and 0 bases at J, with 6 bases between. Per the germline V gene, CDR1 is SGHKS and CDR2 is YYEKEE (reference sequence). The CDR3 is 14 amino acids. For the CDR3, the DNA is TGTGCCAGCAGCTTGGTGGTTGTGAACACTGAAGCTTTCTTT. Its translation is CASSLVVVNTEAFF.